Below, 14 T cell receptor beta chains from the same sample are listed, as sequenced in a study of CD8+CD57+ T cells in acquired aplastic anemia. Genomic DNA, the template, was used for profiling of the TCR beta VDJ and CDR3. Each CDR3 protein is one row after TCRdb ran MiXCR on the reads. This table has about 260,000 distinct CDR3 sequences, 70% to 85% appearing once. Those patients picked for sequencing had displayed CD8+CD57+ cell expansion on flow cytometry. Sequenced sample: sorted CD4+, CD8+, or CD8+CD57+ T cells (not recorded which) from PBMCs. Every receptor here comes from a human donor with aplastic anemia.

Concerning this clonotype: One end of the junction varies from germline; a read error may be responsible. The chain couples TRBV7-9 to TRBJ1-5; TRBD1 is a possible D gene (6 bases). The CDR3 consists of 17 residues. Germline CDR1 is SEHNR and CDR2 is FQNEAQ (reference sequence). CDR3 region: CASSQHSGTFSNQPQHF. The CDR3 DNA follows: TGCGCCAGCAGCCAACATTCTGGGACATTTAGCAATCAGCCCCAGCATTTT.

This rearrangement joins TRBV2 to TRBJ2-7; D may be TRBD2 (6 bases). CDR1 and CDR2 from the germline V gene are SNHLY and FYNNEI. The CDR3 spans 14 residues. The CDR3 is CASSLLSRAGEEHV. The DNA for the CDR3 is TGTGCCAGCAGTTTACTATCGCGGGCCGGGGAGGAGCACGTC.

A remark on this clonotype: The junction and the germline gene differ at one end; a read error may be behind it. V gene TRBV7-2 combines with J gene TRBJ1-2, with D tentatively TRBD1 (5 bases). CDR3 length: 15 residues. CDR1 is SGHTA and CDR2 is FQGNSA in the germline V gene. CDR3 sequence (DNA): TGCGCCAGCCGAACCCGGGACGGGCTCGTATATGGCTACACCTTC. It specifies CASRTRDGLVYGYTF.

The CDR3 DNA reads as TGTGCCAGCAGCCTATCTAGTAGCGCGAGTAATGAGCAGTTCTTC. Translated: CASSLSSSASNEQFF. The chain uses TRBV19 and TRBJ2-1, with D perhaps TRBD2 (5 bases). The V end was cut by 9 bases, the J end by 7 bases, with 22 bases between. CDR1 and CDR2 (germline): LNHDA, SQIVND (reference sequence). CDR3 length: 15 residues.

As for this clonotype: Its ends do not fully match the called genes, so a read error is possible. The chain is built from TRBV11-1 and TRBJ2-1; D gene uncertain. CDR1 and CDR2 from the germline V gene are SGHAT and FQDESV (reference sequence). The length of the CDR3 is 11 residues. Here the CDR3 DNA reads TGTGCCAGCAGCTTAAATAATGGGCAGTTCTTC. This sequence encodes CASSLNNGQFF.

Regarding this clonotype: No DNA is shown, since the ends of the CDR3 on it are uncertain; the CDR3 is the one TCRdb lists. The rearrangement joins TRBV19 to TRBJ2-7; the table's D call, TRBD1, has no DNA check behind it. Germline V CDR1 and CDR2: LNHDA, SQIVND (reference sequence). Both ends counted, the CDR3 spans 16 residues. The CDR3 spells CASSIWGQGIDEQFFV.

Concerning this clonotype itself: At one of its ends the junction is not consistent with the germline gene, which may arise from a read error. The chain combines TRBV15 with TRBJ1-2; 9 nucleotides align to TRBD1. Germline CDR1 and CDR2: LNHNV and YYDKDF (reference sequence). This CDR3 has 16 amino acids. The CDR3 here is CATSTGDRELTYDYTF. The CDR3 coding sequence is TGTGCCACCAGCACAGGGGACAGGGAATTGACCTATGACTACACCTTC. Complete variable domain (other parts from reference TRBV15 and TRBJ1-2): DAMVIQNPRYQVTQFGKPVTLSCSQTLNHNVMYWYQQKSSQAPKLLFHYYDKDFNNEADTPDNFQSRRPNTSFCFLDIRSPGLGDTAMYLCATSTGDRELTYDYTFGSGTRLTVV.

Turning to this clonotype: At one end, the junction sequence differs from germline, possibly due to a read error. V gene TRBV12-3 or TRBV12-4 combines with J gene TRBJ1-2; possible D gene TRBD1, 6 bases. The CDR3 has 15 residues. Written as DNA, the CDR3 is TGTGCCAGCAGCCAAGCGGGGGGCGCCGACTATGGCTGCACCTTC. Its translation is CASSQAGGADYGCTF.

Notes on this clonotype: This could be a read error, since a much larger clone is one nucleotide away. In DNA form, the CDR3 reads TGTGCCAGCAGTTCTGGCGGGACTTGGGGAGAGACCCATTTT. It codes for CASSSGGTWGETHF. The chain joins TRBV7-3 to TRBJ2-3; D is possibly TRBD2 (6 bases). Germline V CDR1 and CDR2: SGHTA, FQGTGA. This CDR3 region has 14 residues. Supplemented by reference TRBV7-3 and TRBJ2-3, the full variable domain reads GAGVSQTPSNKVTEKGKYVELRCDPISGHTALYWYRQSLGQGPEFLIYFQGTGAADDSGLPNDRFFAVRPEGSVSTLKIQRTERGDSAVYLCASSSGGTWGETHFGPGTRLTVL.

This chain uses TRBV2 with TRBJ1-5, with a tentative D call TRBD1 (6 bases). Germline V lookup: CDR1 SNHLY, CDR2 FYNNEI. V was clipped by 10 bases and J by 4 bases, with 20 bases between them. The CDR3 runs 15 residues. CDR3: CATRSTEGDNQPQHF. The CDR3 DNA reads TGTGCCACCCGATCGACGGAGGGGGATAATCAGCCCCAGCATTTT.

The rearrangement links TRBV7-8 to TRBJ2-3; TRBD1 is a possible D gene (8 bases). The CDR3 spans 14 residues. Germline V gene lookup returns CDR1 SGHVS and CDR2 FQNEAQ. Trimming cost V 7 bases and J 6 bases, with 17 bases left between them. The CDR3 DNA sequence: TGTGCCAGCACCGTACAGGGGGGGTCCGATACGCAGTATTTT. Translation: CASTVQGGSDTQYF.

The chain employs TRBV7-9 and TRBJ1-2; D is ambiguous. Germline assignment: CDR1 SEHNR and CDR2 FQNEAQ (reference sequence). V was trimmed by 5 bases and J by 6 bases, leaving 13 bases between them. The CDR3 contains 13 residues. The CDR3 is CASSPGIADGYTF. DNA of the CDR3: TGTGCCAGCAGCCCCGGGATTGCGGATGGCTACACCTTC.

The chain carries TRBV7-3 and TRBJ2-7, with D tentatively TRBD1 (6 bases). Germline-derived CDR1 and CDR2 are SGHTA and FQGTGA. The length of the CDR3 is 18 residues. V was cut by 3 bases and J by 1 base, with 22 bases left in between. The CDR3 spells CASSLRPDGTPLSYEQYV. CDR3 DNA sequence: TGTGCCAGCAGCTTGCGTCCCGATGGGACACCCCTTTCCTACGAGCAGTACGTC.

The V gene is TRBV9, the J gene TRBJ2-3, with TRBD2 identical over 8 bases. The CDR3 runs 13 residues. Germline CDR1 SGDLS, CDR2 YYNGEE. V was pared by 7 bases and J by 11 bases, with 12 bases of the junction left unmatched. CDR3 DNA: TGTGCCAGCGCCAGTGCGGGGGGCGACGGGCAGTATTTT. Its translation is CASASAGGDGQYF.